Below, 7 T cell receptor beta chains from the same sample are listed, as sequenced in a study of T-cell reconstitution after alpha-beta-depleted transplantation in children. Preparation of the TCRbeta library involved a method that used unique molecular identifiers. MiXCR, run by TCRdb on the PCR reads, gives a single entry per CDR3 protein. The sample has more than 250,000 distinct CDR3 sequences; roughly 9.5% are singletons. The specimen comprised PBMCs from the stem cell graft donor, sampled from the stem cell graft. These receptor sequences come from a human donor who donated a stem cell graft to a child with SCID.

This clonotype was counted ten times or more. V gene TRBV6-5 combines with J gene TRBJ2-7; D is perhaps TRBD1 (6 bases). The germline gives CDR1 MNHEY, CDR2 SVGAGI. V was clipped by 0 bases and J by 3 bases, with 9 bases between them. The CDR3 is made up of 14 amino acids. The CDR3 nucleotides read TGTGCCAGCAGTTACTCACCGGACAGCTACGAGCAGTACTTC. Translating gives CASSYSPDSYEQYF.

V and J are TRBV5-1 and TRBJ2-1; perhaps D is TRBD1 or TRBD2 (6 bases each). CDR1 is SGHRS, CDR2 YFSETQ, per germline. This CDR3 spans 15 amino acids. Trimming cost V 0 bases and J 2 bases, with 9 bases left between them. DNA of the CDR3: TGCGCCAGCAGCTTGGAGGGGGGTCCCTACAATGAGCAGTTCTTC. Translating it yields CASSLEGGPYNEQFF.

The rearrangement links TRBV20-1 to TRBJ2-5; no clear D. Per germline, CDR1 DFQATT and CDR2 SNEGSKA (reference sequence). Trimming took 4 bases from V and 5 from J, leaving 8 bases between them. The CDR3 is 11 amino acids. The CDR3 loop reads CSATELETQYF. CDR3 bases: TGCAGTGCTACCGAATTGGAGACCCAGTACTTC.

This clonotype was detected ten times or more. This sequence joins TRBV11-2 and TRBJ2-1; D is ambiguous. The ends were cut back, 4 bases at V and 8 bases at J, with 9 bases in the middle. CDR1 is SGHAT and CDR2 is FQNNGV in the germline V gene. This CDR3 spans 12 amino acids. CDR3 protein: CASSYGRDEQFF. The CDR3 nucleotides are TGTGCCAGCAGCTACGGCCGGGATGAGCAGTTCTTC.

This clonotype was found a few times. The CDR3 DNA reads TGTGCTAGTGGTACAGATACAGGGGGCGGTTACGAGCAGTACTTC. Protein sequence: CASGTDTGGGYEQYF. The genes are TRBV12-5 and TRBJ2-7; TRBD1 matches 9 bases. There are 15 residues in the CDR3. CDR1 is LGHNT and CDR2 is FRNRAP in the germline V gene. After removal of 5 bases from V and 4 bases from J, the junction contained 9 bases not matched to a gene.

This clonotype was found a few times. The chain combines TRBV20-1 with TRBJ1-1; 8 positions match TRBD1. J lost 3 bases, V lost 3 bases, and 9 bases had no gene match. Germline-derived CDR1 and CDR2 are DFQATT and SNEGSKA (reference sequence). The CDR3 runs to 15 residues. The CDR3 coding sequence is TGCAGTGCTAGCAGGGCAGGGGGCTGGGACACTGAAGCTTTCTTT. Its translation: CSASRAGGWDTEAFF.

The sample holds many counts of this clonotype. The V gene is TRBV12-3 or TRBV12-4, the J gene TRBJ2-4; no firm D call. This CDR3 comprises 14 residues. Trimming shortened V by 3 bases and J by 0 bases, and 6 bases separated the two germline ends. The CDR3 is CASSLGTAKNIQYF. CDR3 bases: TGTGCCAGCAGTTTGGGCACAGCCAAAAACATTCAGTACTTC.